This T cell receptor beta chain stems from a study of blood T cell repertoires in COVID-19. Across the study: The United States, Italy and Spain supplied acute and convalescent COVID-19 samples. T cells, B-cell-depleted T cells, or PBMCs provided the cDNA or gDNA that served as material.

The CDR3 covers 14 residues. Germline CDR1 reads LGHNA; CDR2 reads YNFKEQ. Between the trimmed V and J ends, which lost 3 bases and 2 bases, there was a span of 10 bases. Per the original methods: Researchers report that nucleated cell counts were estimated from reference gene primer amplification. Here immunoSEQ multiplex PCR was the method, and the copy in TCRdb shows in-frame clones only, minus some. V, J and clone size reflect that table, while D and trimming were determined from the DNA. This sample has tens of thousands of clones, with about 86% found just once. The sequence was obtained from a woman of 80 years or more with acute or convalescent COVID-19. The sample comprised peripheral blood. The V call is TRBV4-2, the J call TRBJ1-1, with a possible D match to TRBD1 (5 bases). DNA of the CDR3: TGTGCCAGCAGCCATGACACAGGTAACACTGAAGCTTTCTTT. It specifies CASSHDTGNTEAFF.